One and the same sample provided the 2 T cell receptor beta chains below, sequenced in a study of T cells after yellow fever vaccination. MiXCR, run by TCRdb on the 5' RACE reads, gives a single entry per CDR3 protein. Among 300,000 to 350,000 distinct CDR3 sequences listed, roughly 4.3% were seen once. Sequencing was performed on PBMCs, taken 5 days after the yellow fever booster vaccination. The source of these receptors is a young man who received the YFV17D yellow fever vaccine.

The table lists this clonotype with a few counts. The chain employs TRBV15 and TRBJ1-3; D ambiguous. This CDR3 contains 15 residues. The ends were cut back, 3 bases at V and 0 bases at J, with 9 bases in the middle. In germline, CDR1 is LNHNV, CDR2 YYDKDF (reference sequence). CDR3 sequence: CATSRYSHSGNTIYF. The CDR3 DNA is TGTGCCACCAGCAGGTACAGCCACTCTGGAAACACCATATATTTT.

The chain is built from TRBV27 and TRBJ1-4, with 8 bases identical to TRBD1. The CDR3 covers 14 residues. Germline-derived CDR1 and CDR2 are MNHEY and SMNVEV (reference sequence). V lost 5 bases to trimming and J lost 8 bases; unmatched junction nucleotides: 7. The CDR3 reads CASSNARGPEKLFF. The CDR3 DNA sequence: TGTGCCAGCAGTAATGCCAGGGGGCCCGAAAAACTGTTTTTT. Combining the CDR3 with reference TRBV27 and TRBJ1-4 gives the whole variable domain EAQVTQNPRYLITVTGKKLTVTCSQNMNHEYMSWYRQDPGLGLRQIYYSMNVEVTDKGDVPEGYKVSRKEKRNFPLILESPSPNQTSLYFCASSNARGPEKLFFGSGTQLSVL.